This TCR beta chain derives from a study of blood T cell repertoires in COVID-19. The overall study: The study drew acute and convalescent COVID-19 samples from the United States, Italy and Spain.

In the original workflow: Amplifying reference gene primers gave estimates of nucleated cell counts. Only in-frame clones appear in the TCRdb table, and some are missing; sequencing was by immunoSEQ multiplex PCR. Clone size and the V and J calls come from that table; the DNA yielded D and trimming. The sample consists of over 120,000 clones, roughly 80% of them appearing once. Seattle-derived patients entered the study during active infection and were followed longitudinally. There are 14 residues in the CDR3. V was pared by 3 bases and J by 4 bases, with 12 bases between. CDR1 is MDHEN and CDR2 is SYDVKM in the germline V gene.

J is TRBJ1-2 and V is TRBV28; D perhaps matches TRBD1 (6 bases). Material: peripheral blood. This TCR was recovered from a woman aged 70 to 79 with COVID-19, enrolled during active disease. CDR3 nucleotides: TGTGCCAGCAGTTTCATGGGGGCTCCCTATGGCTACACCTTC. Its translation: CASSFMGAPYGYTF.